The 15 T cell receptor beta chains below were found in one sample sequenced in a study of Graves' ophthalmopathy and Graves' hyperthyroidism. Researchers took RNA transcripts and amplified TCR beta CDR3 regions from them. HTBI primers served in a first-round RT-PCR, which a second-round multiplex PCR followed. TCRdb passed the multiplex PCR reads through MiXCR, listing each CDR3 protein once. The data show 600,000 to 650,000 distinct CDR3 sequences, 22% seen once. Sequenced input: peripheral blood. These receptors all come from a woman aged 18-29 years with stable Graves' hyperthyroidism. Some clones in this sample may be carry-over from other donors' samples.

The chain combines TRBV27 with TRBJ2-7, with 8 bases aligning to TRBD1. The CDR3 extends over 15 amino acids. Germline CDR1 and CDR2: MNHEY and SMNVEV (reference sequence). Trimming at V came to 5 bases and at J to 2 bases, leaving 8 bases not matched to a gene. The CDR3 coding sequence is TGTGCCAGCAGTCCCACAGGGGGGAATGCCTACGAGCAGTACTTC. This codes for CASSPTGGNAYEQYF.

The chain carries TRBV20-1 and TRBJ1-5; maybe TRBD1 (5 bases). This CDR3 spans 16 amino acids. In germline, CDR1 is DFQATT, CDR2 SNEGSKA (reference sequence). The V gene lost 0 bases and the J gene lost 4 bases, with 16 bases spanning the gap. The CDR3 nucleotides read TGCAGTGCTAGAGATGACAGCCGTAGTGGGAATCAGCCCCAGCATTTT. It translates to CSARDDSRSGNQPQHF.

Concerning this clonotype: A much more abundant neighbour one base away suggests this may be a read error. The chain couples TRBV19 to TRBJ1-1; the D gene is possibly TRBD1 (5 bases). Germline lookup yields CDR1 LNHDA and CDR2 SQIVND (reference sequence). The CDR3 totals 15 residues. The CDR3 sequence is CACSKTLGRTIEAFF. Written as DNA, the CDR3 is TGTGCCTGTAGTAAGACCCTCGGACGGACAATTGAAGCTTTCTTT.

This clonotype was picked up many times. The rearrangement joins TRBV6-1 to TRBJ1-2, with unresolved D. This CDR3 region has 11 residues. Per germline, CDR1 MNHNS and CDR2 SASEGT. Between the trimmed V and J ends, which lost 7 bases and 4 bases, there was a span of 7 bases. The CDR3 protein is CASIGSYGYTF. The CDR3 nucleotides are TGTGCCAGCATAGGGTCCTATGGCTACACCTTC.

V is TRBV29-1 and J is TRBJ2-7; 7 positions match TRBD1. There are 15 residues in the CDR3. With V trimmed by 6 bases and J by 1 base, 12 bases remained unmatched. Germline V CDR1 and CDR2: SQVTM, ANQGSEA. Here the CDR3 reads CSVNIPGQPSYEQYF. CDR3 coding DNA: TGCAGCGTCAACATCCCGGGACAGCCTTCCTACGAGCAGTACTTC.

The chain uses TRBV5-1 and TRBJ1-1; tentative D call: TRBD1 (5 bases). Germline V lookup: CDR1 SGHRS, CDR2 YFSETQ. The CDR3 runs 15 residues. Trimming left V 5 bases short and J 1 base short, with 15 bases between. The CDR3 sequence is CASRGVEISNTEAFF. The DNA for the CDR3 is TGCGCCAGCAGGGGGGTTGAAATATCGAACACTGAAGCTTTCTTT.

In this sample, this clonotype turned up once. This chain links TRBV7-2 with TRBJ2-2; a weak D match, TRBD1 (6 bases). Trimming shortened V by 6 bases and J by 6 bases, and 11 bases separated the two germline ends. Germline V gives CDR1 SGHTA, CDR2 FQGNSA. The CDR3 has 13 residues. The CDR3 DNA is TGTGCCAGCAGATCAACAGGGCCCGGGGAGCTGTTTTTT. Its protein product is CASRSTGPGELFF. Variable domain in full (rest from reference TRBV7-2 and TRBJ2-2): GAGVSQSPSNKVTEKGKDVELRCDPISGHTALYWYRQSLGQGLEFLIYFQGNSAPDKSGLPSDRFSAERTGGSVSTLTIQRTQQEDSAVYLCASRSTGPGELFFGEGSRLTVL.

This chain uses TRBV19 with TRBJ1-5; D call uncertain. From germline, CDR1 is LNHDA and CDR2 SQIVND (reference sequence). This CDR3 comprises 12 residues. Trimming cost V 1 base and J 6 bases, with 4 bases left between them. CDR3 region: CASSIGIQPQHF. CDR3 DNA: TGTGCCAGTAGTATAGGGATTCAGCCCCAGCATTTT.

This rearrangement joins TRBV2 to TRBJ1-1, with 10 bases lining up with TRBD1. The CDR3 is 16 amino acids. The germline V gene encodes CDR1 SNHLY and CDR2 FYNNEI. V lost 7 bases, J lost 3 bases, and 11 bases stayed unmatched. The CDR3 loop reads CASTMPGTGADTEAFF. CDR3 coding DNA: TGTGCCAGCACCATGCCCGGGACAGGGGCGGACACTGAAGCTTTCTTT.

The V and J genes are TRBV28 and TRBJ2-7; D remains unclear. Trimming took off 4 bases at V and 7 bases at J, with 14 bases between the two ends. The CDR3 loop spans 13 amino acids. Germline V gives CDR1 MDHEN, CDR2 SYDVKM. The CDR3 DNA follows: TGTGCCAGCAGTTCAACCTCGGTGGGGGAGCAGTACTTC. Its protein product is CASSSTSVGEQYF.

The chain recombines TRBV13 with TRBJ2-7, with 8 bases aligning to TRBD1. Germline CDR1 reads PRHDT; CDR2 reads FYEKMQ (reference sequence). The CDR3 is 13 amino acids. After removal of 5 bases from V and 5 bases from J, the junction contained 5 bases not matched to a gene. For the CDR3, the DNA is TGTGCCAGCAGCCAACGGGGACAGGACGAGCAGTACTTC. This codes for CASSQRGQDEQYF.

This clonotype was picked up many times. V is TRBV10-3 and J is TRBJ2-2; 9 nucleotides agree with TRBD2. The CDR3 length is 18 residues. Germline assignment: CDR1 ENHRY and CDR2 SYGVKD. The V segment lost 4 bases and the J segment 5 bases; nucleotides outside the gene matches: 14. The CDR3, as DNA: TGTGCCATCAGTGCGGCCCCCATAGCGGGGGTGACAACCGGGGAGCTGTTTTTT. Its protein product is CAISAAPIAGVTTGELFF.

This clonotype has a count of ten or more. This rearrangement joins TRBV6-5 to TRBJ2-7; D may be TRBD1 or TRBD2 (5 bases each). V was cut by 0 bases and J by 2 bases, with 11 bases left in between. The length of the CDR3 is 15 residues. CDR1 and CDR2 (germline): MNHEY, SVGAGI. CDR3 bases: TGTGCCAGCAGTTACTCAGAGGGGCACCCCTACGAGCAGTACTTC. As protein: CASSYSEGHPYEQYF.

This clonotype has ten or more counts. The J gene is TRBJ1-2, the V gene TRBV29-1, with TRBD1 as a possible D gene (5 bases). This CDR3 is 13 amino acids long. Trimming took 6 bases from V and 8 from J, leaving 19 bases between them. CDR1 and CDR2 (germline): SQVTM, ANQGSEA. CDR3 sequence: CSVGGEREFGYTF. The CDR3 bases are TGCAGCGTGGGGGGGGAGAGGGAATTCGGCTACACCTTC.

The sample holds many counts of this clonotype. This rearrangement joins TRBV7-3 to TRBJ1-6; no clear D. This CDR3 spans 15 amino acids. Germline-derived CDR1 and CDR2 are SGHTA and FQGTGA. Between the trimmed V and J ends, which lost 0 bases and 7 bases, there was a span of 10 bases. The CDR3 DNA sequence: TGTGCCAGCAGCTTAACCGGAAGTCCGAATTCACCCCTCCACTTT. Translation gives CASSLTGSPNSPLHF.